This TCR beta chain appears in the sequencing data of a study of identical twins. This clonotype was recorded a few times. MiXCR, run by TCRdb on the 5' RACE reads, gives a single entry per CDR3 protein. The table records about 1.7 million distinct CDR3 sequences, under 35% of them present only once. CDR3 length equals 13 residues. V lost 1 base, J lost 4 bases, and 8 bases lay in between. In germline, CDR1 is SGHKS, CDR2 YYEKEE (reference sequence). This chain connects TRBV5-5 to TRBJ1-2, with unresolved D. The clonotype was recovered from a newborn girl in good health. The sample comprised cord blood. This CDR3 reads CASSLREPYGYTF. CDR3 nucleotide sequence: TGTGCCAGCAGCTTGCGGGAGCCCTATGGCTACACCTTC. The full variable domain, with the rest looked up from reference TRBV5-5 and TRBJ1-2, is DAGVTQSPTHLIKTRGQQVTLRCSPISGHKSVSWYQQVLGQGPQFIFQYYEKEERGRGNFPDRFSARQFPNYSSELNVNALLLGDSALYLCASSLREPYGYTFGSGTRLTVV.